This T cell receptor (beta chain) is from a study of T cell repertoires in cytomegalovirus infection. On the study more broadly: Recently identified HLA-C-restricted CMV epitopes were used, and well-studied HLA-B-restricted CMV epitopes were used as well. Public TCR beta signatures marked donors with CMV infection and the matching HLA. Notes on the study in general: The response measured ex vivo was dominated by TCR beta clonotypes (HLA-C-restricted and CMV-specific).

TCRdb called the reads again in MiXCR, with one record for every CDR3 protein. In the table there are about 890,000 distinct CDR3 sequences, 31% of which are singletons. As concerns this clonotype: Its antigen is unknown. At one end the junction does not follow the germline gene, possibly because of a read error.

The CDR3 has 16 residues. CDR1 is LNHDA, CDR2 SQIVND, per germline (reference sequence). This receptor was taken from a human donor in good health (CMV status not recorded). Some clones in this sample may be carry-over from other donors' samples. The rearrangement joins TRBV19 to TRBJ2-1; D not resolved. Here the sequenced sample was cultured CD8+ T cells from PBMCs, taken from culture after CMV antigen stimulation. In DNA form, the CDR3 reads TGTGTCAGTAGACGAAGGCAAGGGAATTCCTACAATGAGCAGTTCTTC. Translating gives CVSRRRQGNSYNEQFF.